A selection of T cell receptor beta chains follows, all from one sample in a study of cytomegalovirus exposure and HLA in healthy donors. The protocol was immunoSEQ multiplex PCR, while the TCRdb copy is restricted to in-frame clones and leaves out a portion. The sample shows roughly 170,000 clones, over 80% of them seen only once. The sequenced material came from PBMCs. These receptors originate from a woman in her 50s in good health and CMV-seropositive. The CDR3 runs from the conserved cysteine through the conserved F or W. D genes are given only for firm matches. Clone size is shown for a subset of rows, as once, few, many or a class of expanded clone.

v_gene	j_gene	abundance	d_gene	CDR3aa	CDR3nt
TRBV20-1	TRBJ2-5	.	.	CSARDMTQYF	TGCAGTGCTAGAGATATGACCCAGTACTTC
TRBV6-5	TRBJ1-6	.	TRBD1	CASSYSGQINSPLHF	TGTGCCAGCAGTTACTCGGGACAGATTAATTCACCCCTCCACTTT
TRBV9	TRBJ2-3	.	TRBD1	CASRDMTGGDTQYF	TGTGCCAGCAGAGACATGACAGGGGGAGATACGCAGTATTTT
TRBV29-1	TRBJ1-5	.	TRBD1	CSARTGSANQPQHF	TGCAGCGCTCGGACAGGGTCCGCCAATCAGCCCCAGCATTTT
TRBV2	TRBJ2-7	once	.	CASTLERAGANEQYF	TGTGCCAGCACCTTGGAGCGCGCAGGGGCCAACGAGCAGTACTTC
TRBV10-1	TRBJ2-7	.	.	CARSRAYEQYF	TGCGCCAGATCAAGAGCGTACGAGCAGTACTTC
TRBV7-2	TRBJ2-7	.	.	CASSLVRYEQYF	TGTGCCAGCAGCTTAGTTAGATACGAGCAGTACTTC
TRBV27	TRBJ1-4	.	TRBD1	CASSPRQGREKLFF	TGTGCCAGCAGTCCTCGACAGGGTCGTGAAAAACTGTTTTTT
TRBV5-4	TRBJ2-1	.	.	CASSFPPGEGVNEQFF	TGTGCCAGCAGCTTTCCTCCGGGAGAGGGAGTCAATGAGCAGTTCTTC
TRBV7-3	TRBJ2-2	.	TRBD1	CASSKNGQGSVGELFF	TGTGCCAGCAGCAAAAACGGACAGGGTTCCGTCGGGGAGCTGTTTTTT
TRBV4-3	TRBJ2-2	.	.	CASSVLGGELFF	TGCGCCAGCAGCGTCCTAGGCGGGGAGCTGTTTTTT